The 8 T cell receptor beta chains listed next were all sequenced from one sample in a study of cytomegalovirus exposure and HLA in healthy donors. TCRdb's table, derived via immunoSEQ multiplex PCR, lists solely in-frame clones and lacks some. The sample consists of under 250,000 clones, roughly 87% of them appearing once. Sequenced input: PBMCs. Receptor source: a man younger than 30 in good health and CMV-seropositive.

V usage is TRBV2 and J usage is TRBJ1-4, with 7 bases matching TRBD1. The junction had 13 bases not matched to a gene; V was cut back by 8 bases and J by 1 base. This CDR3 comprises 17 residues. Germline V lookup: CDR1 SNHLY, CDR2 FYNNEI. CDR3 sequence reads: CASLAQDQGGTNEKLFF. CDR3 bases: TGTGCCAGCCTTGCCCAGGATCAGGGGGGAACTAATGAAAAACTGTTTTTT.

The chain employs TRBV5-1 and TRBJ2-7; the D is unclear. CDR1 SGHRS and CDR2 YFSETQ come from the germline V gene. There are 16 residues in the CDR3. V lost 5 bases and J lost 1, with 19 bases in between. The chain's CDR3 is CASRPGVDMFSYEQYF. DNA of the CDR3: TGCGCCAGCAGGCCGGGTGTTGACATGTTTTCCTACGAGCAGTACTTC.

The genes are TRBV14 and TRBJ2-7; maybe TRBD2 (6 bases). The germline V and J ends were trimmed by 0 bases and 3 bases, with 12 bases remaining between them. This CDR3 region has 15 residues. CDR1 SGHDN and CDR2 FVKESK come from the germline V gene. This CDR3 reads CASSQEGGDIYEQYF. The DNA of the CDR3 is TGTGCCAGCAGCCAAGAGGGGGGAGATATCTACGAGCAGTACTTC.

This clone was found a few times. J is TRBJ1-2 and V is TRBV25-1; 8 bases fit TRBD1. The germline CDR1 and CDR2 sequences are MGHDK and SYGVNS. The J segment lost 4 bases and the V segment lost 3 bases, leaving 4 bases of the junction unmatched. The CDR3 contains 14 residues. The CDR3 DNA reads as TGTGCCAGCAGTGAGGCAGGGGGCTTCTATGGCTACACCTTC. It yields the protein CASSEAGGFYGYTF.

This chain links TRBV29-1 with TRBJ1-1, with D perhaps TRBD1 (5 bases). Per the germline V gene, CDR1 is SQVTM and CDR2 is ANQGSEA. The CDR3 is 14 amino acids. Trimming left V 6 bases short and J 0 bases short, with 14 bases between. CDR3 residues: CSVRKGAVNTEAFF. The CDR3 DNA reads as TGCAGCGTAAGAAAAGGGGCAGTGAACACTGAAGCTTTCTTT.

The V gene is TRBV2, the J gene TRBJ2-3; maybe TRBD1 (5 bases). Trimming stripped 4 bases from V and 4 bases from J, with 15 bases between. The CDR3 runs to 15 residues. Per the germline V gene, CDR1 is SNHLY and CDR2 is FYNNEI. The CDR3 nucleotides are TGTGCCAGCAGTGTCCAGGGTCGCGGCGCAGATACGCAGTATTTT. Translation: CASSVQGRGADTQYF.

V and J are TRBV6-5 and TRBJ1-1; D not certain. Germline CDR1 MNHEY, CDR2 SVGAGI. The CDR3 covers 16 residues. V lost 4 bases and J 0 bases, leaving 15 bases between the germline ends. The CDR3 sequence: CASSSTMGMLNTEAFF. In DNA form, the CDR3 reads TGTGCCAGCAGTTCCACCATGGGGATGTTGAACACTGAAGCTTTCTTT.

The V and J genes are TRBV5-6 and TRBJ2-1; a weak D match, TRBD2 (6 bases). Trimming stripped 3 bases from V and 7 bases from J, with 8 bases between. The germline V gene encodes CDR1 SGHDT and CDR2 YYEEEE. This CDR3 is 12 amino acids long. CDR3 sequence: CASSWGENEQFF. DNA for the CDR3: TGTGCCAGCAGCTGGGGGGAGAATGAGCAGTTCTTC.